This T cell receptor (beta chain) was obtained from a study of blood T cell repertoires in COVID-19. Per the germline V gene, CDR1 is LNHDA and CDR2 is SQIVND (reference sequence). V was cut by 4 bases and J by 1 base, with 12 bases left in between. This CDR3 contains 15 residues. Generated by immunoSEQ multiplex PCR, the TCRdb table keeps only in-frame clones and is missing some. The table shows about 310,000 clones, with roughly 85% occurring only once. The V call is TRBV19, the J call TRBJ2-3; D might be TRBD1 (5 bases). The source of this sequence is a woman under 40 who had been exposed to COVID-19. Sequencing used PBMCs or T cells enriched from blood (not recorded which). The CDR3 DNA reads as TGTGCCAGTAGTACCGGACATCTGGGCACAGATACGCAGTATTTT. Amino acids: CASSTGHLGTDTQYF.